This passage covers 22 T cell receptor beta chains from one sample sequenced in a study of regulatory T cells in long-lasting Graves disease. In building TCR beta libraries, iRepertoire HTBI primers were used together with Arm-PCR of CDR3 regions. From the multiplex PCR reads, TCRdb called clonotypes with MiXCR, one entry per CDR3 protein. The top ten hold 12% of the sample, which has 550,000 to 600,000 distinct CDR3 sequences, around 16% seen once. Regarding time point: newly diagnosed GD, antithyroid drugs for less than 3 months. Extracted PBMC RNA gave rise to the TCR library. The same specimen was also included in a second study, on T cells in Graves' hyperthyroidism and ophthalmopathy.

Material: peripheral blood mononuclear cells (PBMCs), obtained at new diagnosis, from a patient treated with antithyroid drugs. The source is a man between 18 and 29 years old with Graves disease.

The table lists this clonotype with many counts. This chain joins TRBV6-2 or TRBV6-3 and TRBJ2-3, with 9 bases aligning to TRBD2. Trimming took 2 bases from V and 3 from J; bases not matched to a gene: 6. From germline, CDR1 is MNHEY and CDR2 SVGEGT. The CDR3 is 16 residues long. The CDR3 DNA is TGTGCCAGCAGTTACCGAGCGGGAGGCGATACAGATACGCAGTATTTT. Residues: CASSYRAGGDTDTQYF.

The V call is TRBV6-5, the J call TRBJ1-4, with TRBD1 as a possible D gene (5 bases). The length of the CDR3 is 15 residues. CDR1 is MNHEY and CDR2 is SVGAGI in the germline V gene. The V gene lost 2 bases and the J gene lost 8 bases, with 15 bases spanning the gap. CDR3 nucleotide sequence: TGTGCCAGCAGTTACGGGGCAGGAGGTGGGGAAAAACTGTTTTTT. It codes for CASSYGAGGGEKLFF.

This clonotype turned up a few times. One base away lies a much larger clone, so this may be a sequencing read error. The conserved phenylalanine or tryptophan is not found at the CDR3 terminus, so this likely reflects a read error. The rearrangement joins TRBV20-1 to TRBJ2-7, with 7 bases fitting TRBD1. Losses at the gene ends were 7 bases for V and 1 base for J; bases not matched to a gene: 4. Germline V lookup: CDR1 DFQATT, CDR2 SNEGSKA (reference sequence). The CDR3 contains 12 residues. The CDR3 reads CSVEDRSYEQYS. CDR3 in DNA: TGCAGTGTCGAGGACAGGTCCTACGAGCAGTACTCC.

Ten or more counts support this clonotype. CDR3 protein: CATSRDIWGTGTYEQYF. The CDR3 DNA is TGTGCCACCAGCAGAGATATTTGGGGGACAGGAACCTACGAGCAGTACTTC. This chain connects TRBV15 to TRBJ2-7; TRBD1 aligns across 8 bases. With V trimmed by 0 bases and J by 2 bases, 9 bases remained unmatched. This CDR3 is built from 17 residues. CDR1 and CDR2 from the germline V gene are LNHNV and YYDKDF (reference sequence). The full variable domain, with the rest looked up from reference TRBV15 and TRBJ2-7, is DAMVIQNPRYQVTQFGKPVTLSCSQTLNHNVMYWYQQKSSQAPKLLFHYYDKDFNNEADTPDNFQSRRPNTSFCFLDIRSPGLGDTAMYLCATSRDIWGTGTYEQYFGPGTRLTVT.

V is TRBV28 and J is TRBJ2-7, with TRBD1 identical over 7 bases. The J segment lost 9 bases and the V segment lost 4 bases, leaving 12 bases of the junction unmatched. The length of the CDR3 is 14 residues. In germline, CDR1 is MDHEN, CDR2 SYDVKM. As DNA, the CDR3 is TGTGCCAGCAGTTCCGGGACAGCCGATTTCTGGCAGTACTTC. It specifies CASSSGTADFWQYF. The entire variable domain, with the rest obtained from reference TRBV28 and TRBJ2-7, is as follows: DVKVTQSSRYLVKRTGEKVFLECVQDMDHENMFWYRQDPGLGLRLIYFSYDVKMKEKGDIPEGYSVSREKKERFSLILESASTNQTSMYLCASSSGTADFWQYFGPGTRLTVT.

Concerning this clonotype itself: Since no conserved phenylalanine or tryptophan closes the CDR3, a read error is the likely cause. The J gene is TRBJ2-4, the V gene TRBV29-1; no reliable D call. The last part of the DNA fits TRBJ2-5 better; the J call may be wrong. Germline CDR1 SQVTM, CDR2 ANQGSEA. The CDR3 covers 10 residues. The CDR3 sequence is CSVVRETQYL. CDR3 DNA sequence: TGCAGCGTTGTCCGAGAGACCCAGTACCTC.

This clonotype has a handful of counts. The V call is TRBV14, the J call TRBJ1-1, with no clear D. Trimming pared 3 bases from V and 1 base from J, leaving 12 bases between. This CDR3 has 15 amino acids. Germline V gives CDR1 SGHDN, CDR2 FVKESK. CDR3 protein: CASSHATLGNTEAFF. The CDR3 region has the DNA TGTGCCAGCAGCCACGCCACGTTGGGGAACACTGAAGCTTTCTTT.

Many counts were recorded for this clonotype. J is TRBJ1-1 and V is TRBV7-9, with D unclear. The V end lost 4 bases, the J end lost 7 bases, and 13 bases lay between the germline ends. Germline V gives CDR1 SEHNR, CDR2 FQNEAQ (reference sequence). This CDR3 region has 13 residues. The CDR3: CASSSTTAREAFF. In DNA form, the CDR3 reads TGTGCCAGCAGCTCCACTACGGCCCGTGAAGCTTTCTTT. Full variable domain (rest looked up from reference TRBV7-9 and TRBJ1-1): DTGVSQNPRHKITKRGQNVTFRCDPISEHNRLYWYRQTLGQGPEFLTYFQNEAQLEKSRLLSDRFSAERPKGSFSTLEIQRTEQGDSAMYLCASSSTTAREAFFGQGTRLTVV.

At least ten counts were recorded for this clonotype. This chain connects TRBV2 to TRBJ1-5; 9 positions match TRBD1. The CDR3 runs to 14 residues. Losses at the gene ends were 5 bases for V and 5 bases for J; bases not matched to a gene: 4. Germline CDR1 and CDR2: SNHLY and FYNNEI. The CDR3 coding sequence is TGTGCCAGCAGTTCGGGACAGGGACATCAGCCCCAGCATTTT. Translation gives CASSSGQGHQPQHF.

In its sample, this clonotype was seen a few times. The chain carries TRBV5-6 and TRBJ2-7; D might be TRBD1 or TRBD2, each matching 5 bases. Looked up from germline, CDR1 is SGHDT and CDR2 is YYEEEE. The CDR3 extends over 13 amino acids. V was cut by 6 bases and J by 10 bases, with 20 bases left in between. In nucleotides, the CDR3 is TGTGCCAGCACCGCCCCCGGGGCAGTCCTCCAGTACTTC. Residues: CASTAPGAVLQYF. The full variable domain, with the rest looked up from reference TRBV5-6 and TRBJ2-7, is DAGVTQSPTHLIKTRGQQVTLRCSPKSGHDTVSWYQQALGQGPQFIFQYYEEEERQRGNFPDRFSGHQFPNYSSELNVNALLLGDSALYLCASTAPGAVLQYFGPGTRLTVT.

V gene TRBV28 combines with J gene TRBJ2-5; maybe TRBD1 (5 bases). Germline V gives CDR1 MDHEN, CDR2 SYDVKM. The CDR3 covers 12 residues. With 6 bases removed from V and 13 bases from J, the gap between germline ends came to 18 bases. CDR3 in amino acids: CASSPPRGGRYF. The CDR3 DNA reads as TGTGCCAGCAGCCCACCTAGGGGCGGTAGGTACTTC.

This clonotype was recorded a few times. The V and J genes are TRBV2 and TRBJ2-7; 7 nucleotides match TRBD1. Losses at the gene ends were 8 bases for V and 2 bases for J; bases not matched to a gene: 6. The CDR3 extends over 13 amino acids. Looked up from germline, CDR1 is SNHLY and CDR2 is FYNNEI. The CDR3 bases are TGTGCCAGCGACATAGGGGGCCCCTACGAGCAGTACTTC. Its translation: CASDIGGPYEQYF.

Comment on this clonotype: A much larger clone differs by one base, so this may be a read error. The chain couples TRBV20-1 to TRBJ2-1; no definite D call. This CDR3 has 13 amino acids. Per germline, CDR1 DFQATT and CDR2 SNEGSKA (reference sequence). CDR3 DNA: TGCAGTGCTAGAGGACTGGTTGACAATGAGCGGTTCTTC. Its protein is CSARGLVDNERFF.

This clonotype was detected ten times or more. The J gene is TRBJ2-1, the V gene TRBV20-1; D is perhaps TRBD1 (7 bases). The CDR3 extends over 11 amino acids. V gave up 7 bases and J gave up 15 bases, with 19 bases separating them. Germline values: CDR1 DFQATT, CDR2 SNEGSKA (reference sequence). CDR3 sequence: CSGAGQTSLFF. The CDR3 DNA sequence: TGCAGTGGGGCGGGACAGACCAGTCTGTTCTTC.

This clonotype was counted at least ten times. The rearrangement uses TRBV28 and TRBJ1-4; perhaps TRBD1 as D (6 bases). The CDR3 loop spans 17 amino acids. V was shortened by 5 bases and J by 6 bases, with 22 bases between the two germline ends. Germline values: CDR1 MDHEN, CDR2 SYDVKM. The CDR3 DNA follows: TGTGCCAGCAGTCCATCCCGATCCGGGGGCGCGGATGAAAAACTGTTTTTT. It encodes CASSPSRSGGADEKLFF. Complete variable domain (other parts from reference TRBV28 and TRBJ1-4): DVKVTQSSRYLVKRTGEKVFLECVQDMDHENMFWYRQDPGLGLRLIYFSYDVKMKEKGDIPEGYSVSREKKERFSLILESASTNQTSMYLCASSPSRSGGADEKLFFGSGTQLSVL.

This clonotype has at least ten counts. This sequence joins TRBV9 and TRBJ2-5; 7 positions agree with TRBD2. V was pared by 4 bases and J by 4 bases, with 10 bases of the junction left unmatched. Germline loops: CDR1 SGDLS, CDR2 YYNGEE. The CDR3 is made up of 15 amino acids. CDR3 amino acids: CASSPRGPSGETQYF. The CDR3, as DNA: TGTGCCAGCAGCCCGAGAGGTCCTAGCGGAGAGACCCAGTACTTC.

This clonotype has more than one count but fewer than ten. The chain joins TRBV20-1 to TRBJ2-3, with 10 nucleotides matching TRBD2. CDR3 length: 13 amino acids. V trimming: 6 bases; J trimming: 3 bases; junction bases outside the gene matches: 3. Germline V gene sequence: CDR1 DFQATT, CDR2 SNEGSKA (reference sequence). CDR3 nucleotides: TGCAGTGCCCCGGGACTAGCGACAGATACGCAGTATTTT. It codes for CSAPGLATDTQYF.

This sequence joins TRBV5-1 and TRBJ2-1, with D unclear. The V end lost 2 bases, the J end lost 5 bases, and 11 bases lay between the germline ends. The germline gives CDR1 SGHRS, CDR2 YFSETQ. This CDR3 spans 14 amino acids. The CDR3 DNA sequence: TGCGCCAGCAGCTTTGTGGCCGCGAACAATGAGCAGTTCTTC. The encoded protein is CASSFVAANNEQFF. Combining the CDR3 with reference TRBV5-1 and TRBJ2-1 gives the whole variable domain KAGVTQTPRYLIKTRGQQVTLSCSPISGHRSVSWYQQTPGQGLQFLFEYFSETQRNKGNFPGRFSGRQFSNSRSEMNVSTLELGDSALYLCASSFVAANNEQFFGPGTRLTVL.

This clonotype has a count of ten or more. This chain connects TRBV7-9 to TRBJ2-1; a possible D gene is TRBD2 (6 bases). The CDR3 runs to 12 residues. The V gene lost 8 bases and the J gene lost 7 bases, with 12 bases spanning the gap. CDR1 and CDR2 from the germline V gene are SEHNR and FQNEAQ (reference sequence). CDR3 nucleotides: TGTGCCAGCTCGGAGGGGATGAATGAGCAGTTCTTC. It codes for CASSEGMNEQFF.

In its sample, this clonotype was seen a few times. The chain combines TRBV7-9 with TRBJ2-4, with 9 bases fitting TRBD2. The CDR3 totals 15 residues. Trimming removed 4 bases from V and 1 base from J; junction bases left unmatched: 2. Germline CDR1 and CDR2: SEHNR and FQNEAQ (reference sequence). The CDR3 reads CASSSSGRAKNIQYF. DNA for the CDR3: TGTGCCAGCAGCTCCAGCGGGAGGGCCAAAAACATTCAGTACTTC. Combining the CDR3 with reference TRBV7-9 and TRBJ2-4 gives the whole variable domain DTGVSQNPRHKITKRGQNVTFRCDPISEHNRLYWYRQTLGQGPEFLTYFQNEAQLEKSRLLSDRFSAERPKGSFSTLEIQRTEQGDSAMYLCASSSSGRAKNIQYFGAGTRLSVL.

The V call is TRBV20-1, the J call TRBJ1-5; TRBD1 matches 9 bases. V lost 6 bases to trimming and J lost 11 bases; unmatched junction nucleotides: 17. Germline V gives CDR1 DFQATT, CDR2 SNEGSKA (reference sequence). The CDR3 is 15 amino acids. The CDR3 loop is CSASRTGAPSQSQHF. The CDR3 DNA follows: TGCAGTGCCTCTCGGACAGGGGCCCCCTCCCAGTCCCAGCATTTT.

This clonotype was counted ten times or more. The chain has TRBV6-1 and TRBJ2-3, with 9 bases matching TRBD1. The V and J ends lost 6 bases and 9 bases, in that order; junction bases with no gene match: 7. CDR3 size: 13 residues. Germline CDR1 MNHNS, CDR2 SASEGT. CDR3 region: CASSPGTGRTQYF. The CDR3 region has the DNA TGTGCCAGCAGCCCTGGGACAGGGCGCACGCAGTATTTT.